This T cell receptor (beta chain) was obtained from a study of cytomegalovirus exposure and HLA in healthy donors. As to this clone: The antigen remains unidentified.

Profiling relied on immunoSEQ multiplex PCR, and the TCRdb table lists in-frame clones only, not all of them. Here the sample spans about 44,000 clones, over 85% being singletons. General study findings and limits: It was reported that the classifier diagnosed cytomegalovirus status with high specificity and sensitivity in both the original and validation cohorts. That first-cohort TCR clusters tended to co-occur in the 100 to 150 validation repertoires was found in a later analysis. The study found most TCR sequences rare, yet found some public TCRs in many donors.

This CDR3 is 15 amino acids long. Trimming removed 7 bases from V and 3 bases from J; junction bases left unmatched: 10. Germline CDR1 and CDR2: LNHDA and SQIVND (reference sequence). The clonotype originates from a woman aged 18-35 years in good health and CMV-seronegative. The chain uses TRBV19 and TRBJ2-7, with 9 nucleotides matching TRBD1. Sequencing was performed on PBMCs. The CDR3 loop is CASTGAGTGIYEQYF. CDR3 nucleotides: TGTGCCAGTACCGGAGCCGGGACAGGGATCTACGAGCAGTACTTC.